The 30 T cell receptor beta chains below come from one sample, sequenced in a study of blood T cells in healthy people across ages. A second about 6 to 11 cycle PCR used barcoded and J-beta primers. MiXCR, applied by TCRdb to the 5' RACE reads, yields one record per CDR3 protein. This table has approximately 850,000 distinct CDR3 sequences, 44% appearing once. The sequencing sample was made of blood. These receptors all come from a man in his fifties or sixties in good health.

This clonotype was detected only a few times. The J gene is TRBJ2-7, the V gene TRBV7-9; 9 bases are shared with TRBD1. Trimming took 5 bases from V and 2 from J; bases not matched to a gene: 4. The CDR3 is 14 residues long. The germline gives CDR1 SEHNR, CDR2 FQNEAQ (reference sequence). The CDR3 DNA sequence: TGTGCCAGCAGCGGACAGGGGACTCCCTACGAGCAGTACTTC. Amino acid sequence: CASSGQGTPYEQYF.

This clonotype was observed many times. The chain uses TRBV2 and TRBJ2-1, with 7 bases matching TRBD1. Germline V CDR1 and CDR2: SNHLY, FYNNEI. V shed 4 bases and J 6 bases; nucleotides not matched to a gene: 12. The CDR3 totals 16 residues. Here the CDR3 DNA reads TGTGCCAGCAGTGCCGCCAGTAGGGGGCGAAGCAATGAGCAGTTCTTC. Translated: CASSAASRGRSNEQFF.

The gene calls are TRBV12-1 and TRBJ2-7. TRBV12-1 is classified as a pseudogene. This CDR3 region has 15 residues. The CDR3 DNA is TGTGCCAGCAGCTTTTTCAGGAAACGGGCATACGAGCAGTACTTC. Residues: CASSFFRKRAYEQYF.

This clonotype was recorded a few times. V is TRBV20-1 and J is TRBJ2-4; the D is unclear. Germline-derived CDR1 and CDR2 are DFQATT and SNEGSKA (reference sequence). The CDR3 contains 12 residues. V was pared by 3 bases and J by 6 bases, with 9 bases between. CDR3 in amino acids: CSASPSSNIQYF. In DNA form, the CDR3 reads TGCAGTGCTAGTCCCTCTTCAAACATTCAGTACTTC.

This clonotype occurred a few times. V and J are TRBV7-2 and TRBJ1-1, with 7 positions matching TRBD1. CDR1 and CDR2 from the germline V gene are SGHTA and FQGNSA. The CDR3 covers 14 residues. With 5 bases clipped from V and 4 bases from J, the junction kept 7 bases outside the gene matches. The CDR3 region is CASSPQAGGTEAFF. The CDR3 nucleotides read TGTGCCAGCAGCCCACAGGCAGGGGGCACTGAAGCTTTCTTT.

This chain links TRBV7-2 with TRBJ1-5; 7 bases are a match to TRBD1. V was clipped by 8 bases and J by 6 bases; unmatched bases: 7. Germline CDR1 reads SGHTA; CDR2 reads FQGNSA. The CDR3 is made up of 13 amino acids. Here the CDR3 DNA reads TGTGCCAGCGGAGGGGGCTCGGGTCAGCCCCAGCATTTT. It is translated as CASGGGSGQPQHF.

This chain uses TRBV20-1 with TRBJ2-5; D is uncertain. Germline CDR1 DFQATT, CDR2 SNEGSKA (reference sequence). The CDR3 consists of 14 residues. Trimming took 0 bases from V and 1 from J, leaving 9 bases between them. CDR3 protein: CSARDRLLQETQYF. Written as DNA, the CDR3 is TGCAGTGCTAGAGATCGGCTCCTCCAAGAGACCCAGTACTTC.

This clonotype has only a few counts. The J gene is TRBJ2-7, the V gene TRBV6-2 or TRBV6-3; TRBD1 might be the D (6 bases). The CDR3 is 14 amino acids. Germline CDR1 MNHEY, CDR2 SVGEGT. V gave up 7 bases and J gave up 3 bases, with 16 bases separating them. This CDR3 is CASINRAGFYEQYF. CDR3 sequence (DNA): TGTGCCAGCATCAACAGGGCCGGATTCTACGAGCAGTACTTC.

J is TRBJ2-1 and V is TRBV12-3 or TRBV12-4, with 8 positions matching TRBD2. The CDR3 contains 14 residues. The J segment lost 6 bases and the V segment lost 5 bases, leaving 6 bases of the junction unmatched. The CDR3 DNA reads TGTGCCAGCAGTCAAGCGGGGGTCCTCAATGAGCAGTTCTTC. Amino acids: CASSQAGVLNEQFF.

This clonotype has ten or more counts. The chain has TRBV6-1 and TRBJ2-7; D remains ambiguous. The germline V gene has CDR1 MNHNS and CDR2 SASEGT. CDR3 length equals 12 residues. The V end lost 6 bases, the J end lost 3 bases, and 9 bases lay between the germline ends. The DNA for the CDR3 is TGTGCCAGCAGACAAACTCACTACGAGCAGTACTTC. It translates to CASRQTHYEQYF.

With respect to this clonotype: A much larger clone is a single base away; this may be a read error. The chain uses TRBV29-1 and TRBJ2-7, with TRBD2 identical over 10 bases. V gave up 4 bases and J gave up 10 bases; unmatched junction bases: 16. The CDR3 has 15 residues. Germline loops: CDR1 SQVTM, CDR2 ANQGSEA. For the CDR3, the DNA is TGCAGCGTTGTCCATAGCGGGGGGCCCCAAGAGGCCCAGTACTTC. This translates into CSVVHSGGPQEAQYF.

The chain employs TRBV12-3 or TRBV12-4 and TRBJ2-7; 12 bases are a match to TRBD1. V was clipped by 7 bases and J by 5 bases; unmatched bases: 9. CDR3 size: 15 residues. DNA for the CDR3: TGTGCCAGCACTACCGGGACAGGGGGCCCCAACGAGCAGTACTTC. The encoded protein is CASTTGTGGPNEQYF.

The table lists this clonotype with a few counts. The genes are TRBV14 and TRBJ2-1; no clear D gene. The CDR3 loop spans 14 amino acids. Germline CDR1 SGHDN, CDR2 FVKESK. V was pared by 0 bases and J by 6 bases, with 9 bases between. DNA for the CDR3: TGTGCCAGCAGCCAAGAGCTCTCGGGCAATGAGCAGTTCTTC. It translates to CASSQELSGNEQFF.

The CDR3, as DNA: TGTGCCAGCAGTGAAGCGCCAGCGGGGGGCAGCGAGCAGTACTTC. It translates to CASSEAPAGGSEQYF. The J gene is TRBJ2-7, the V gene TRBV2; 9 positions match TRBD2. The CDR3 contains 15 residues. Germline values: CDR1 SNHLY, CDR2 FYNNEI. V dropped 0 bases and J dropped 6; count of bases not matched to a gene: 6. The full variable domain, in which reference TRBV2 and TRBJ2-7 provide the parts outside the CDR3, is EPEVTQTPSHQVTQMGQEVILRCVPISNHLYFYWYRQILGQKVEFLVSFYNNEISEKSEIFDDQFSVERPDGSNFTLKIRSTKLEDSAMYFCASSEAPAGGSEQYFGPGTRLTVT.

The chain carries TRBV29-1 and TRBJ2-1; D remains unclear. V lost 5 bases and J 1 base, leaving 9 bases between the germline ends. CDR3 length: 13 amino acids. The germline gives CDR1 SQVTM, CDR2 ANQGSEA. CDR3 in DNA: TGCAGCGTTCGTGAGGAATCCTACAATGAGCAGTTCTTC. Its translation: CSVREESYNEQFF.

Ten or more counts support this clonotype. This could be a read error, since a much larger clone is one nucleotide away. DNA for the CDR3: TGTGCCAGCAGCAAAAAGAATGAGCAGTTCTTC. As protein: CASSKKNEQFF. This sequence joins TRBV10-3 and TRBJ2-1; D not resolved. V was shortened by 10 bases and J by 7 bases, with 11 bases between the two germline ends. This CDR3 region has 11 residues. Germline CDR1 reads ENHRY; CDR2 reads SYGVKD.

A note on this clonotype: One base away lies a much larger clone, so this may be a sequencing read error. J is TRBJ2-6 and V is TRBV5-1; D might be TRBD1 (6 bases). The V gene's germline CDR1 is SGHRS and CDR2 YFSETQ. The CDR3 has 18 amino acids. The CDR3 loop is CASSLLGASPSGANVLPF. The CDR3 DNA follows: TGCGCCAGCAGCTTACTGGGGGCTAGTCCCTCTGGGGCCAACGTCCTGCCTTTC.

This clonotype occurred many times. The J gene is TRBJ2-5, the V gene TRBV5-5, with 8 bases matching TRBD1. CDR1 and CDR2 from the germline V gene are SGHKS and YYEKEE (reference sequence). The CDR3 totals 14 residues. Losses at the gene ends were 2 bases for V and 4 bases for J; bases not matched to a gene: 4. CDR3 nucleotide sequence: TGTGCCAGCAGCTTAGGACAGGGCGTAGAGACCCAGTACTTC. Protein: CASSLGQGVETQYF.

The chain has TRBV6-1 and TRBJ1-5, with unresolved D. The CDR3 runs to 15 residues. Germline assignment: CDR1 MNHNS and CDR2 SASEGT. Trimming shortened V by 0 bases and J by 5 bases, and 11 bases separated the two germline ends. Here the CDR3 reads CASSEAPSSHQPQHF. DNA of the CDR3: TGTGCCAGCAGTGAAGCTCCATCCTCACATCAGCCCCAGCATTTT.

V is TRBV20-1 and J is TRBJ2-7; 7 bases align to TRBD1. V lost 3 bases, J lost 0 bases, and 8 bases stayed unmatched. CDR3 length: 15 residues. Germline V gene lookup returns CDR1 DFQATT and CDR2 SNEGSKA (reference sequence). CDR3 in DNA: TGCAGTGCTAGTTTCACAGGGGCGTTCTCCTACGAGCAGTACTTC. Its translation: CSASFTGAFSYEQYF.

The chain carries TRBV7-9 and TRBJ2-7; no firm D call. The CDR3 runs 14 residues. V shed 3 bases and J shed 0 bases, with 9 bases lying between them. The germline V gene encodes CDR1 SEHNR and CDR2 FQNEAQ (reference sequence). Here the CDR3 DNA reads TGTGCCAGCAGCTTGGATGAGTACTCCTACGAGCAGTACTTC. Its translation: CASSLDEYSYEQYF. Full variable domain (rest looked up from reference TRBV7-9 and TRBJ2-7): DTGVSQNPRHKITKRGQNVTFRCDPISEHNRLYWYRQTLGQGPEFLTYFQNEAQLEKSRLLSDRFSAERPKGSFSTLEIQRTEQGDSAMYLCASSLDEYSYEQYFGPGTRLTVT.

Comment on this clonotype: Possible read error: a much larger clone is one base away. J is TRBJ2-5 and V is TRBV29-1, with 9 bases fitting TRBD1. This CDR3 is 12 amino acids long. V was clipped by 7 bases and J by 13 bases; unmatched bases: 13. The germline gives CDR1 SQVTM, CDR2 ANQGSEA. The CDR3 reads CSAGTGSHELYF. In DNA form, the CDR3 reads TGCAGCGCCGGGACAGGGTCCCACGAGCTGTACTTC.

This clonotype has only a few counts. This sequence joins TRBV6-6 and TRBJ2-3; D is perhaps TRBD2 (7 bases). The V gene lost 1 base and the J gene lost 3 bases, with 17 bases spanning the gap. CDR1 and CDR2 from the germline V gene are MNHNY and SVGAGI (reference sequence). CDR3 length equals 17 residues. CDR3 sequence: CASSYFRGGGKTDTQYF. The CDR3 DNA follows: TGTGCCAGCAGTTACTTTAGGGGGGGAGGGAAGACAGATACGCAGTATTTT.

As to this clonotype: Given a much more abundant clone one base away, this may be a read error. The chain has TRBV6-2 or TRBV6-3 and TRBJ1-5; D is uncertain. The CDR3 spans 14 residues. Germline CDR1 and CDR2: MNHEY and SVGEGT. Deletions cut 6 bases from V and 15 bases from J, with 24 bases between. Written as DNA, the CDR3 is TGTGCCAGCAGCCAAACTCCCCAGGCCAGAGCCCGGCATTTT. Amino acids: CASSQTPQARARHF.

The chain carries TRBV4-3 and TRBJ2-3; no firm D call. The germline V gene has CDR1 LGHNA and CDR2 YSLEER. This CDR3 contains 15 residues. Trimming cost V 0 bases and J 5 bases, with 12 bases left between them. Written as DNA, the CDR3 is TGCGCCAGCAGCCAAGACCTCCGTTTTGGAGATACGCAGTATTTT. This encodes CASSQDLRFGDTQYF.

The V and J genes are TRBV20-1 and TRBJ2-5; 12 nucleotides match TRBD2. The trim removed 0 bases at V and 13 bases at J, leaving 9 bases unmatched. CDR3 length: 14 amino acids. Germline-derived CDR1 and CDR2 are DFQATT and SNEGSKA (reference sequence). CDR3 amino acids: CSARDPLAGGPLYF. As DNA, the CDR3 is TGCAGTGCTAGAGATCCCCTAGCGGGGGGGCCACTGTACTTC.

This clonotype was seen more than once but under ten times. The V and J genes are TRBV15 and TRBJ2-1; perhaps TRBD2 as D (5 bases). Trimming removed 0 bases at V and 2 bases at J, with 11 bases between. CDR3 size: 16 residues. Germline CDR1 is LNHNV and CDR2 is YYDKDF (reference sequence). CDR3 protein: CATSRDVLAPYNEQFF. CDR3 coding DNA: TGTGCCACCAGCAGAGATGTCCTAGCCCCCTACAATGAGCAGTTCTTC. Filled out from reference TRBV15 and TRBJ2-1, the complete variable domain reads DAMVIQNPRYQVTQFGKPVTLSCSQTLNHNVMYWYQQKSSQAPKLLFHYYDKDFNNEADTPDNFQSRRPNTSFCFLDIRSPGLGDTAMYLCATSRDVLAPYNEQFFGPGTRLTVL.

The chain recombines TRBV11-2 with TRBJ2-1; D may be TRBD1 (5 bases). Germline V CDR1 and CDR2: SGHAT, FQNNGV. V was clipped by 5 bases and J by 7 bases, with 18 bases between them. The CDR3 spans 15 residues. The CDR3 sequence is CASSRRIDQGNEQFF. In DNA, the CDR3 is TGTGCCAGCAGCCGTCGTATAGACCAGGGAAATGAGCAGTTCTTC.

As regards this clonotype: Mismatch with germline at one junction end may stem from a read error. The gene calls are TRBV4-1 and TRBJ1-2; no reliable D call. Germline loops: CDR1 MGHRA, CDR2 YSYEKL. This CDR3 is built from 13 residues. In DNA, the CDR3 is TGCGCCGGCAGCCAAGATGGGGAGAATGGCTACACCTTC. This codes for CAGSQDGENGYTF.

This chain's CDR3 is CASSHLRAYEQYF. The CDR3, as DNA: TGTGCCAGCAGCCATCTACGGGCCTACGAGCAGTACTTC. The chain joins TRBV7-6 to TRBJ2-7; no reliable D call. The germline CDR1 and CDR2 sequences are SGHVS and FNYEAQ. The CDR3 is 13 residues long. V shed 5 bases and J shed 2 bases, with 10 bases lying between them.